The 16 T cell receptor beta chains reported below all come from one sample, sequenced in a study of blood T cells in healthy people across ages. Together with a sample-barcoded 5' primer, a J-beta primer mix was included in a second PCR lasting about 6 to 11 cycles. MiXCR was run by TCRdb on the 5' RACE reads, yielding one entry per CDR3 protein. The sample holds around 690,000 distinct CDR3 sequences, roughly 58% seen once. Sample: blood. Receptors were obtained from a man between 60 and 70 years old in good health.

J is TRBJ1-5 and V is TRBV6-6; 9 positions agree with TRBD1. V lost 6 bases to trimming and J lost 7 bases; unmatched junction nucleotides: 16. CDR3 length equals 17 residues. Germline loops: CDR1 MNHNY, CDR2 SVGAGI (reference sequence). The CDR3 sequence is CASSRTSTGGGWQPQHF. The DNA for the CDR3 is TGTGCCAGCAGCCGAACCTCGACAGGGGGAGGATGGCAGCCCCAGCATTTT.

The rearrangement links TRBV3-1 to TRBJ1-6; TRBD1 might be the D (6 bases). V was pared by 5 bases and J by 15 bases, with 20 bases between. Germline lookup yields CDR1 LGHDT and CDR2 YNNKEL (reference sequence). The CDR3 totals 14 residues. CDR3 residues: CASSGGRSSSVLHF. CDR3 DNA: TGTGCCAGCAGCGGGGGCCGTTCGTCCTCCGTCCTCCACTTT.

The chain combines TRBV27 with TRBJ2-3, with D possibly being TRBD1 (6 bases). This CDR3 is 14 amino acids long. Trimming removed 2 bases from V and 6 bases from J, with 12 bases in between. Germline loops: CDR1 MNHEY, CDR2 SMNVEV (reference sequence). CDR3 in amino acids: CASSLLGGGDTQYF. CDR3 nucleotides: TGTGCCAGCAGTTTACTTGGGGGCGGGGATACGCAGTATTTT.

This clonotype was counted a few times. The rearrangement joins TRBV4-2 to TRBJ2-3, with 8 bases matching TRBD2. The V segment lost 0 bases and the J segment 4 bases; nucleotides outside the gene matches: 9. Per germline, CDR1 LGHNA and CDR2 YNFKEQ. This CDR3 comprises 17 residues. Here the CDR3 DNA reads TGTGCCAGCAGCCAAGATGGCCGGCGGGGGGTCGCAGATACGCAGTATTTT. It specifies CASSQDGRRGVADTQYF.

The rearrangement links TRBV5-1 to TRBJ2-7, with D possibly being TRBD2 (5 bases). The CDR3 sequence is 17 residues long. Trimming took off 4 bases at V and 0 bases at J, with 20 bases between the two ends. Per germline, CDR1 SGHRS and CDR2 YFSETQ. CDR3 DNA: TGCGCCAGCAGCCCCGAGGCGGACGGACTCAGCTCCTACGAGCAGTACTTC. Protein sequence: CASSPEADGLSSYEQYF.

This clonotype was picked up a small number of times. This chain connects TRBV12-3 or TRBV12-4 to TRBJ1-2; 8 positions match TRBD1. This CDR3 spans 18 amino acids. With V trimmed by 4 bases and J by 4 bases, 17 bases remained unmatched. CDR3 amino acids: CASSSTVIGQGRSYGYTF. CDR3 sequence (DNA): TGTGCCAGCAGTTCAACCGTTATTGGACAGGGCAGGAGCTATGGCTACACCTTC.

V and J are TRBV11-2 and TRBJ2-4; a weak D match, TRBD1 (5 bases). The DNA end is more similar to TRBJ2-5, so the J call may be wrong. The CDR3 consists of 15 residues. Germline V lookup: CDR1 SGHAT, CDR2 FQNNGV. The CDR3 bases are TGTGCCAGCAGCTTAGGACAGCCACCCCAAGAGACCCAGTACTTC. Translation gives CASSLGQPPQETQYF.

The chain has TRBV5-1 and TRBJ1-4; the D gene is possibly TRBD1 (6 bases). V lost 5 bases, J lost 5 bases, and 16 bases lay in between. The CDR3 is 15 amino acids. Germline values: CDR1 SGHRS, CDR2 YFSETQ. The chain's CDR3 is CASREGVGVNEKLFF. The CDR3 DNA reads TGCGCCAGCAGAGAGGGGGTGGGCGTCAATGAAAAACTGTTTTTT.

The chain uses TRBV5-1 and TRBJ1-2; D may be TRBD1 (6 bases). CDR3 length: 14 residues. Trimming took off 4 bases at V and 1 base at J, with 11 bases between the two ends. Germline loops: CDR1 SGHRS, CDR2 YFSETQ. Here the CDR3 reads CASSVGQSNYGYTF. The DNA of the CDR3 is TGCGCCAGCAGCGTTGGACAGAGTAACTATGGCTACACCTTC.

The chain carries TRBV12-3 or TRBV12-4 and TRBJ1-2; D might be TRBD1 (5 bases). The ends were cut back, 5 bases at V and 4 bases at J, with 14 bases in the middle. This CDR3 contains 14 residues. The CDR3 DNA sequence: TGTGCCAGCAGTCTGAGTGGGGGTCTCTATGGCTACACCTTC. Its protein product is CASSLSGGLYGYTF.

This clonotype has more than one count but fewer than ten. The V call is TRBV7-9, the J call TRBJ1-6, with a possible D match to TRBD1 (5 bases). Per germline, CDR1 SEHNR and CDR2 FQNEAQ (reference sequence). Trimming removed 1 base from V and 8 bases from J, with 12 bases in between. The CDR3 covers 15 residues. The CDR3, as DNA: TGTGCCAGCAGCTTAGATGGAGGGGCTTATTCACCCCTCCACTTT. Protein sequence: CASSLDGGAYSPLHF.

CDR3: CASTETTSYVTGELFF. CDR3 coding DNA: TGTGCCAGCACTGAGACGACTAGCTACGTAACCGGGGAGCTGTTTTTT. The rearrangement joins TRBV6-1 to TRBJ2-2, with 7 bases that match TRBD2. The V gene's germline CDR1 is MNHNS and CDR2 SASEGT. This CDR3 is 16 amino acids long. V was pared by 7 bases and J by 5 bases, with 13 bases of the junction left unmatched.

Only one count was recorded for this clonotype. This chain joins TRBV12-3 or TRBV12-4 and TRBJ2-7; possibly TRBD1 for D (6 bases). Trimming removed 6 bases from V and 2 bases from J, with 11 bases in between. This CDR3 is 13 amino acids long. CDR3 loop: CASSRDNAYEQYF. The CDR3 nucleotides are TGTGCCAGCAGCCGGGACAACGCCTACGAGCAGTACTTC.

The chain employs TRBV5-5 and TRBJ2-3; 8 bases fit TRBD1. The junction had 7 bases not matched to a gene; V was cut back by 0 bases and J by 4 bases. The CDR3 consists of 16 residues. Germline CDR1 SGHKS, CDR2 YYEKEE (reference sequence). CDR3 sequence (DNA): TGTGCCAGCAGCTTGGGGACAGGGTCTATCGCAGATACGCAGTATTTT. The encoded protein is CASSLGTGSIADTQYF. Using reference TRBV5-5 and TRBJ2-3 for the parts outside the CDR3, the full variable domain is DAGVTQSPTHLIKTRGQQVTLRCSPISGHKSVSWYQQVLGQGPQFIFQYYEKEERGRGNFPDRFSARQFPNYSSELNVNALLLGDSALYLCASSLGTGSIADTQYFGPGTRLTVL.

This clonotype came up a few times. This chain connects TRBV29-1 to TRBJ2-7; the D gene is possibly TRBD2 (6 bases). Deletions cut 6 bases from V and 4 bases from J, with 16 bases between. The germline CDR1 and CDR2 sequences are SQVTM and ANQGSEA. The CDR3 is made up of 13 amino acids. The CDR3 protein is CSVGTPELYEQYF. The CDR3 DNA reads as TGCAGCGTCGGGACTCCAGAGTTATACGAGCAGTACTTC.

This clonotype was counted ten times or more. The chain links TRBV12-3 or TRBV12-4 to TRBJ2-5, with D tentatively TRBD1 (6 bases). Trimming left V 2 bases short and J 1 base short, with 8 bases between. There are 14 residues in the CDR3. CDR3 protein: CASSLRDTQETQYF. Written as DNA, the CDR3 is TGTGCCAGCAGTTTAAGGGACACCCAAGAGACCCAGTACTTC.